The rows below give T cell receptor beta chains drawn from one sample of a study of blood T cell repertoires in COVID-19. Method: immunoSEQ multiplex PCR; TCRdb's copy keeps in-frame clones and lacks some. Here the sample spans approximately 160,000 clones, around 90% being singletons. Sequencing was carried out using peripheral blood. The receptor source for this set is a man aged 55 to 69 with COVID-19, enrolled during active disease. The CDR3 runs from the conserved cysteine through the conserved F or W. A D gene is named only where the DNA matches it firmly. Clone size is stated in some rows and not others, as once, few, many or a class when expanded.

cdr3_length clone_size j_call v_call d_call cdr3_nt cdr3_aa
14 . TRBJ1-1 TRBV5-1 . TGCGCCAGCAGCTTGGGACAGGAGAACACTGAAGCTTTCTTT CASSLGQENTEAFF
16 few TRBJ1-6 TRBV25-1 TRBD1 TGTGCCAGCAGTTCCGAGCCGGGACAGGGTTATTCACCCCTCCACTTT CASSSEPGQGYSPLHF
14 once TRBJ2-7 TRBV19 . TGTGCCAGTAGTAAGACAGAAGTTACCTACGAGCAGTACTTC CASSKTEVTYEQYF
12 . TRBJ1-1 TRBV28 . TGTGCCAGCGGGGGGTTGAACACTGAAGCTTTCTTT CASGGLNTEAFF
14 . TRBJ1-1 TRBV28 TRBD1 TGTGCCAGCAGCCCGACAGGGAGGTACGCTGAAGCTTTCTTT CASSPTGRYAEAFF
10 few TRBJ1-1 TRBV20-1 . TGCAGTGCTAGTAAAGTGTCGGGTTTCTTT CSASKVSGFF
12 once TRBJ1-1 TRBV6-6 . TGTGCCAGCAGTTACGGGGGGACTGAAGCTTTCTTT CASSYGGTEAFF
15 . TRBJ2-1 TRBV7-3 TRBD2 TGTGCCAGCAGCCCCACTAGCGGGAGTTTCAATGAGCAGTTCTTC CASSPTSGSFNEQFF
16 . TRBJ1-6 TRBV3-1/TRBV3-2 TRBD1 TGTGCCAGCAGCCCCGGGACAGGGAATAGAAATTCACCCCTCCACTTT CASSPGTGNRNSPLHF
16 . TRBJ2-2 TRBV5-1 TRBD2 TGCGCCAGCAGCTGGGCGGGAGGGCCGAACACCGGGGAGCTGTTTTTT CASSWAGGPNTGELFF
13 . TRBJ1-3 TRBV14 . TGTGCCAGCAGACTGACAGCTGGAAACACCATATATTTT CASRLTAGNTIYF
16 . TRBJ1-2 TRBV6-1 . TGTGCCAGCAGTGATTGGGGGACACCGAAGGGGACAGGCTACACCTTC CASSDWGTPKGTGYTF
17 . TRBJ2-5 TRBV19 TRBD2 TGTGCCAGTAGTAGGGGTGAGACTAGCGGGATCCAAGAGACCCAGTACTTC CASSRGETSGIQETQYF
15 . TRBJ2-5 TRBV5-6 TRBD1 TGTGCCAGCAGCTCGTTCGGACAGGCAGGGGAGACCCAGTACTTC CASSSFGQAGETQYF
14 once TRBJ2-1 TRBV30 . TGTGCCGAGGGGGGGTCCCTTTTTGCGAATGAGCAGTTCTTC CAEGGSLFANEQFF
12 . TRBJ2-3 TRBV7-3 . TGTGCCAGCAGCTCAGATGGGGGGACGCAGTATTTT CASSSDGGTQYF
14 . TRBJ1-6 TRBV19 . TGTGCCAGTAGTATAAGCCGCGGCCTTTCACCCCTCCACTTT CASSISRGLSPLHF
15 . TRBJ1-4 TRBV19 . TGTGCCAGTAGATGGATTCGGGGAACTAATGAAAAACTGTTTTTT CASRWIRGTNEKLFF
16 . TRBJ2-4 TRBV5-1 . TGCGCCAGCAGCTTGGCGATTACAGGGTCCAAAAACATTCAGTACTTC CASSLAITGSKNIQYF
14 . TRBJ2-7 TRBV11-2 . TGTGCCAGCAGCTTAGATCAAACTCTATACGAGCAGTACTTC CASSLDQTLYEQYF
14 . TRBJ1-1 TRBV18 . TGTGCCAGCTCGGTAGGGCAGGGGCTCACTGAAGCTTTCTTT CASSVGQGLTEAFF
15 once TRBJ2-1 TRBV7-8 TRBD1 TGTGCCAGCAGCTTCGAAGGACAGGGGGGGAATGAGCAGTTCTTC CASSFEGQGGNEQFF
17 . TRBJ1-3 TRBV7-2 . TGTGCCAGCAGCTTAGTTTCTGCAGGGCTCTCTGGAAACACCATATATTTT CASSLVSAGLSGNTIYF
15 . TRBJ1-6 TRBV7-9 TRBD1 TGTGCCAGCAGCATAGGACAGGGCACAAATTCACCCCTCCACTTT CASSIGQGTNSPLHF
13 . TRBJ2-7 TRBV7-7 . TGTGCTAGCAGCTACAGACAGGACTACGAGCAGTACTTC CASSYRQDYEQYF
16 . TRBJ2-7 TRBV7-8 . TGTGCCAGCAGCTTAGCTACAGGGACGGTATACTACGAGCAGTACTTC CASSLATGTVYYEQYF
15 . TRBJ2-7 TRBV24-1 . TGTGCCACCAGTGATCCGACGGAGACAGGCTACGAGCAGTACTTC CATSDPTETGYEQYF
14 . TRBJ2-2 TRBV18 . TGTGCCAGCTCACCAGACTACGGGACCGGGGAGCTGTTTTTT CASSPDYGTGELFF
14 . TRBJ1-2 TRBV18 TRBD1 TGTGCCAGCTCATCGGGACAGGAGAGATATGGCTACACCTTC CASSSGQERYGYTF
16 . TRBJ1-3 TRBV7-8 TRBD1 TGTGCCAGCAGATACGAGACAGGGGGCTTTGGAAACACCATATATTTT CASRYETGGFGNTIYF
15 . TRBJ1-4 TRBV19 . TGTGCCAGTAGTGAAAGGCCCAGGACTGGTGAAAAACTGTTTTTT CASSERPRTGEKLFF
22 . TRBJ2-3 TRBV7-5 . TGTGCCAGAAGCTTAAGTGGGGTACGGCTAGCGGGGGGGCCCGTTATTGGTGATACGCAGTATTTT CARSLSGVRLAGGPVIGDTQYF
15 once TRBJ1-5 TRBV18 . TGTGCCAGCTCAACGACGGCGGCCGAAACTCAGCCCCAGCATTTT CASSTTAAETQPQHF
12 . TRBJ1-5 TRBV6-5 . TGTGCCAGCAGGACCCCCGGAGAGCCCCAGCATTTT CASRTPGEPQHF
14 . TRBJ1-5 TRBV28 TRBD1 TGTGCCAGCAGCTTCCGGGACAGGGGACAGCCCCAGCATTTT CASSFRDRGQPQHF
14 . TRBJ2-1 TRBV27 TRBD2 TGTGCCAGCAGTTCCGGGACTAGCGGGGTACAGCAGTTCTTC CASSSGTSGVQQFF
13 . TRBJ1-3 TRBV19 . TGTGCCAGTAGCCACCGTCAGGGAAACACCATATATTTT CASSHRQGNTIYF
15 . TRBJ2-2 TRBV7-3 TRBD2 TGTGCCAGCAGCAGGAGCGGGGGGAACACCGGGGAGCTGTTTTTT CASSRSGGNTGELFF
15 few TRBJ1-5 TRBV18 . TGTGCCAGCTCACCACCGGGCAGGGATAGTCAGCCCCAGCATTTT CASSPPGRDSQPQHF
14 . TRBJ2-3 TRBV9 . TGTGCCAGCAGCCCCAGCGGGAGCACAGATACGCAGTATTTT CASSPSGSTDTQYF
14 . TRBJ1-1 TRBV7-2 . TGTGCCAGCAGCCCGCAAGGGGGGGGCACTGAAGCTTTCTTT CASSPQGGGTEAFF
14 . TRBJ2-7 TRBV19 TRBD1 TGTGCCAGTAAGACAGGGGGGAACTCCTACGAGCAGTACTTC CASKTGGNSYEQYF
15 . TRBJ2-2 TRBV4-1 . TGCGCCAGCAGCTCTCAGGAATCCGACACCGGGGAGCTGTTTTTT CASSSQESDTGELFF
20 . TRBJ1-1 TRBV27 TRBD1 TGTGCCAGCAGTCCGGGGACAGGGGGCCCCCGCTACCTAATGAACACTGAAGCTTTCTTT CASSPGTGGPRYLMNTEAFF
13 . TRBJ1-1 TRBV3-1/TRBV3-2 . TGTGCCAGCAGCCAAGATCCCCGCCAGTGGGCTTTCTTT CASSQDPRQWAFF
14 . TRBJ1-5 TRBV5-6 . TGTGCCAGCAGCTTGGAGAGGGGCAATCAGCCCCAGCATTTT CASSLERGNQPQHF
12 . TRBJ1-2 TRBV28 . TGTGCCAGCAGTAGCGATCACTATGGCTACACCTTC CASSSDHYGYTF
17 once TRBJ2-3 TRBV3-1/TRBV3-2 TRBD1 TGTGCCAGCAGCCAATATGGACAGGGATCTTCCACAGATACGCAGTATTTT CASSQYGQGSSTDTQYF
15 . TRBJ1-4 TRBV7-2 TRBD1 TGTGCCAGCAGCTTATCCCAGGGGGATAATGAAAAACTGTTTTTT CASSLSQGDNEKLFF
14 . TRBJ2-7 TRBV7-2 TRBD1 TGTGCCAGCAGGCTCGACAGGGCTAGCTACGAGCAGTACTTC CASRLDRASYEQYF
14 . TRBJ1-2 TRBV28 . TGTGCCAGCAGTTTAGTACAGGGTTTCGATGGCTACACCTTC CASSLVQGFDGYTF
15 . TRBJ2-7 TRBV28 . TGTGCCAGCAGTGTCCAGGGTAATCCACTCTACGAGCAGTACTTC CASSVQGNPLYEQYF
15 once TRBJ1-5 TRBV6-2/TRBV6-3 TRBD1 TGTGCCAGCAGTTATGCAGGGGGCGCATATCAGCCCCAGCATTTT CASSYAGGAYQPQHF
15 . TRBJ1-2 TRBV4-3 . TGCGCCAGCAGCCAAGTTCCCAGGGCTGACTATGGCTACACCTTC CASSQVPRADYGYTF
15 . TRBJ2-1 TRBV27 TRBD1 TGTGCCAGCAGTCCTACGGGACAGGTGTACAATGAGCAGTTCTTC CASSPTGQVYNEQFF
15 . TRBJ2-3 TRBV7-9 TRBD2 TGTGCCAGCAGCGCGACTAGCTACTCCACAGATACGCAGTATTTT CASSATSYSTDTQYF
13 few TRBJ1-6 TRBV27 . TGTGCCAGCAGTTTATTTTTAAATTCACCCCTCCACTTT CASSLFLNSPLHF
15 . TRBJ1-2 TRBV19 . TGTGCCGGAAGGACAGCTCTCAATGGTAACTATGGCTACACCTTC CAGRTALNGNYGYTF
16 . TRBJ1-4 TRBV28 . TGTGCCAGCAGTTTATGGGGGCGACAAGACACCGAAAAACTGTTTTTT CASSLWGRQDTEKLFF